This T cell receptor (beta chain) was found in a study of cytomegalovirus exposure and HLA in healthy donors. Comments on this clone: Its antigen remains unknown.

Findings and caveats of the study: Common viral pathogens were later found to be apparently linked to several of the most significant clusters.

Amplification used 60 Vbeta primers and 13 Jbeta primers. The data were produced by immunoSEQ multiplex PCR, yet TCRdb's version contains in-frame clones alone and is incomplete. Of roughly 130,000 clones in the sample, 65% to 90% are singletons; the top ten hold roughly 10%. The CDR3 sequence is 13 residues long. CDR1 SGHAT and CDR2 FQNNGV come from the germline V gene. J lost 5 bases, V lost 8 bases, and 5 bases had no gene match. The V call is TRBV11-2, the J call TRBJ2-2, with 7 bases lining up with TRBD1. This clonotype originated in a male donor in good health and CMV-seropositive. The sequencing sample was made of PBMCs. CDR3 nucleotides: TGTGCCAGCCACACAGGGGCTACCGGGGAGCTGTTTTTT. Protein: CASHTGATGELFF.